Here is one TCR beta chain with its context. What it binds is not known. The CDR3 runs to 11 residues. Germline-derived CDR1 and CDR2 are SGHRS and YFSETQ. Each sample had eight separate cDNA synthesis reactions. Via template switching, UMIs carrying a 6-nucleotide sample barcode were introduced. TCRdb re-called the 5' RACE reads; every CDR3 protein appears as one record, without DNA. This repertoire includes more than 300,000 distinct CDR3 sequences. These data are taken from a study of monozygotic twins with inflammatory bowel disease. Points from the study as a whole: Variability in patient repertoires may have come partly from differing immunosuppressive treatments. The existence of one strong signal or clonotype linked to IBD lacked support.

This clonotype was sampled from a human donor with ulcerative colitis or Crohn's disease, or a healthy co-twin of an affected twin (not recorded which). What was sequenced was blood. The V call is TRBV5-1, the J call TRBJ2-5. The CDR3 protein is CASSVQETQYF. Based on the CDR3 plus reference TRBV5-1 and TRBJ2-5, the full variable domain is KAGVTQTPRYLIKTRGQQVTLSCSPISGHRSVSWYQQTPGQGLQFLFEYFSETQRNKGNFPGRFSGRQFSNSRSEMNVSTLELGDSALYLCASSVQETQYFGPGTRLLVL.